Presented here are 5 T cell receptor beta chains from one specimen sequenced in a study of identical twins. TCRdb reanalysed the 5' RACE reads using MiXCR and keeps one entry per CDR3 protein. The sample records roughly 720,000 distinct CDR3 sequences, approximately 18% being singletons. Another study also made use of these data, one on T cells expressing NK-cell markers.

Specimen: PBMCs. Every receptor here comes from a woman under 30 in good health.

The gene calls are TRBV10-3 and TRBJ2-7, with 9 nucleotides matching TRBD2. Germline V CDR1 and CDR2: ENHRY, SYGVKD. The CDR3 totals 14 residues. The V and J ends lost 5 bases and 5 bases, in that order; junction bases with no gene match: 7. This CDR3 reads CAISLAGRGDEQYF. The CDR3 DNA reads as TGTGCCATCAGTCTAGCGGGGAGAGGAGACGAGCAGTACTTC.

This chain links TRBV12-3 or TRBV12-4 with TRBJ2-5; TRBD1 is a possible D gene (6 bases). The CDR3 loop spans 14 amino acids. V lost 8 bases and J lost 5, with 18 bases in between. The CDR3 DNA is TGTGCCAGCTCACGGACTGGGGGCGTCGAGACCCAGTACTTC. This codes for CASSRTGGVETQYF.

The gene calls are TRBV9 and TRBJ2-3, with TRBD2 identical over 7 bases. The CDR3 extends over 14 amino acids. CDR1 and CDR2 from the germline V gene are SGDLS and YYNGEE. V gave up 1 base and J gave up 3 bases; unmatched junction bases: 2. CDR3 sequence: CASSVISGTDTQYF. The CDR3 DNA is TGTGCCAGCAGCGTAATTAGCGGGACAGATACGCAGTATTTT.

The table lists this clonotype with a few counts. The V call is TRBV6-5, the J call TRBJ2-7; D remains unclear. Germline assignment: CDR1 MNHEY and CDR2 SVGAGI. The CDR3 extends over 13 amino acids. The V end was cut by 4 bases, the J end by 2 bases, with 9 bases between. CDR3 nucleotide sequence: TGTGCCAGCAGTTGGGTCGGAACCTACGAGCAGTACTTC. This encodes CASSWVGTYEQYF.

This clonotype has only a few counts. This sequence joins TRBV7-9 and TRBJ1-1; D ambiguous. This CDR3 comprises 12 residues. Deletions cut 2 bases from V and 11 bases from J, with 12 bases between. Looked up from germline, CDR1 is SEHNR and CDR2 is FQNEAQ (reference sequence). This CDR3 is CASSLIPAGAFF. The CDR3 nucleotides read TGTGCCAGCAGCTTAATTCCGGCCGGCGCTTTCTTT.